The T cell receptor beta chain under discussion was sequenced for a study of memory CD4+ T cells and cytomegalovirus serostatus. The sort gate was single viable CD3+CD4+CD8-CD45RO+ cells for memory CD4+ T cells. Trimming removed 6 bases at V and 5 bases at J, with 11 bases between. From germline, CDR1 is MNHNS and CDR2 SASEGT. The CDR3 loop spans 13 amino acids. TCRdb's copy holds only in-frame clones and misses some; the assay was immunoSEQ multiplex PCR. The table records about 43,000 clones, under 85% of them present only once. The specimen was memory CD4+ T cells from blood. V gene TRBV6-1 combines with J gene TRBJ1-5; no definite D call. The receptor was isolated from an adult in good health and CMV-seronegative. The CDR3 protein is CASSATYDQPQHF. The CDR3 DNA reads TGTGCCAGCAGCGCGACATACGATCAGCCCCAGCATTTT.